The subject of this entry is one T cell receptor beta chain. V trimming: 3 bases; J trimming: 2 bases; junction bases outside the gene matches: 2. CDR3 length equals 14 residues. Germline lookup yields CDR1 DFQATT and CDR2 SNEGSKA (reference sequence). These data belong to a study of CD8 T cells in Susac syndrome. An input of about 0.5 to 1 ug of RNA was subjected to reverse transcription using random hexamers. Amplification of TCR beta CDR3 by immunoSEQ multiplex PCR spanned 54 Vbeta and 13 Jbeta. In TCRdb, the immunoSEQ multiplex PCR reads were re-called with MiXCR into one record per CDR3 protein. The sample holds approximately 140,000 distinct CDR3 sequences, approximately 95% seen once. Sequencing of TCR beta was undertaken in CD8+ and CD4+ T cells derived from blood. TEMRA cells were FACS-enriched, unlike CD8+ and CD4+ T cells, which were negatively isolated.

The clonotype comes from a human donor with multiple sclerosis. J is TRBJ1-5 and V is TRBV20-1; 9 positions match TRBD1. Material: CD4+ T cells from PBMCs. The CDR3 DNA follows: TGCAGTGCTAGGGGACAGGGAGGCAATCAGCCCCAGCATTTT. Translating it yields CSARGQGGNQPQHF.